The present T cell receptor beta chain was sequenced within a study of blood T cell repertoires in COVID-19. The assay was immunoSEQ multiplex PCR, and TCRdb's table has in-frame clones only and misses some. The sample consists of some 200,000 clones, 60% to 80% of them appearing once. The germline V and J ends were trimmed by 1 base and 7 bases, with 20 bases remaining between them. CDR1 and CDR2 (germline): LNHNV, YYDKDF (reference sequence). This CDR3 comprises 16 residues. What was sequenced was peripheral blood. The clonotype was recovered from a woman between 70 and 85 years old with acute or convalescent COVID-19. The chain couples TRBV15 to TRBJ2-7; possibly TRBD2 for D (6 bases). The CDR3 reads CATSRALGGATGEQYF. The CDR3 bases are TGTGCCACCAGCAGAGCCTTGGGGGGAGCCACGGGAGAGCAGTACTTC.